Reported below is one T cell receptor beta chain. The record originates from a study of blood T cell repertoires in COVID-19. Study-wide background: The cDNA or gDNA used as material had been derived from T cells, B-cell-depleted T cells, or PBMCs.

The V gene's germline CDR1 is MNHEY and CDR2 SVGEGT. Trimming removed 2 bases from V and 9 bases from J, with 8 bases in between. The CDR3 covers 12 residues. Original processing methods: Counts of nucleated cells, estimated from reference gene primer amplification, were obtained. Repertoires were generated with immunoSEQ multiplex PCR, while TCRdb's copy carries only in-frame clones and drops some. Clone size and the V and J calls come from that table; the DNA yielded D and trimming. Here the sample spans a few hundred thousand clones, more than 85% being singletons. Participants' own reports of clinical history determined their cohort assignment. Recovered status applied to Cohort 3 donors who had two consecutive negative PCRs. It also applied to those with clearance or with symptom resolution.

The sequence was collected from a young woman who had recovered from COVID-19. The sample consisted of PBMCs or T cells enriched from blood (not recorded which). The chain recombines TRBV6-2 or TRBV6-3 with TRBJ2-1; no reliable D call. The DNA for the CDR3 is TGTGCCAGCAGTTACGTATCCGGTGAGCAGTTCTTC. Its translation is CASSYVSGEQFF.